Detailed here is one TCR beta chain. These data are taken from a study of T-cell reconstitution after alpha-beta-depleted transplantation in children. Using unique molecular identifiers, the investigators prepared the TCRbeta library. From the PCR reads, TCRdb called clonotypes with MiXCR, one entry per CDR3 protein. The table includes hundreds of thousands of distinct CDR3 sequences, approximately 9.5% detected once. Sequenced material: PBMCs from the stem cell graft donor, taken from the stem cell graft. This TCR was recovered from a human donor who donated a stem cell graft to a child with acute lymphoblastic leukemia.

The CDR3 protein is CASSINGPRGDTQYF. CDR3 nucleotides: TGTGCCAGCAGCATCAATGGACCCCGGGGAGATACGCAGTATTTT. The V gene is TRBV21-1, the J gene TRBJ2-3; TRBD1 is the table's D call and was not checked against the DNA. TRBV21-1 has pseudogene status. CDR3 length equals 15 residues.